The 17 T cell receptor beta chains below were found in one sample sequenced in a study of blood T cell repertoires in COVID-19. Libraries were prepared by immunoSEQ multiplex PCR; TCRdb keeps only in-frame clonotypes and omits some of them. The sample consists of roughly 380,000 clones, about 91% of them appearing once. The sequencing sample was made of peripheral blood. The source of these receptors is a woman aged 40 to 50 with COVID-19, enrolled during active disease.

In this sample, this clone turned up once. The rearrangement uses TRBV27 and TRBJ2-1, with 9 bases fitting TRBD2. The CDR3 is made up of 15 amino acids. Germline trimming cut 2 bases from V and 3 bases from J; bases unmatched to any gene: 2. The germline V gene has CDR1 MNHEY and CDR2 SMNVEV (reference sequence). CDR3 sequence reads: CASSLGREGYNEQFF. CDR3 DNA sequence: TGTGCCAGCAGTTTAGGGCGGGAGGGCTACAATGAGCAGTTCTTC.

V is TRBV27 and J is TRBJ1-2, with 7 bases that match TRBD1. The V and J ends lost 9 bases and 7 bases, in that order; junction bases with no gene match: 8. From germline, CDR1 is MNHEY and CDR2 SMNVEV (reference sequence). The CDR3 length is 12 residues. The CDR3 DNA follows: TGTGCCAGTCGACAGGGAATTGGTGGCTACACCTTC. Translation gives CASRQGIGGYTF.

This clone was detected only once. The chain combines TRBV9 with TRBJ2-6; D unresolved. This CDR3 contains 14 residues. V was trimmed by 5 bases and J by 0 bases, leaving 6 bases between them. CDR1 SGDLS and CDR2 YYNGEE come from the germline V gene. The CDR3 spells CASRASSGANVLTF. The CDR3 bases are TGTGCCAGCAGGGCTTCCTCTGGGGCCAACGTCCTGACTTTC.

The gene calls are TRBV9 and TRBJ2-5, with TRBD2 matching over 10 bases. The germline gives CDR1 SGDLS, CDR2 YYNGEE. Trimming removed 0 bases from V and 3 bases from J; junction bases left unmatched: 17. This CDR3 comprises 20 residues. DNA of the CDR3: TGTGCCAGCAGCGTAGGTCTAGGAAGCGGGAGGGCAAGTGGGGAAGAGACCCAGTACTTC. Protein product: CASSVGLGSGRASGEETQYF.

This clone was counted once. The rearrangement links TRBV21-1 to TRBJ1-1. TRBV21-1 is labeled a pseudogene. The CDR3 consists of 15 residues. CDR3 in DNA: TGTGCCAGCAGCAACGGTCGGGGAAATCGCACTGAAGCTTTCTTT. Its protein is CASSNGRGNRTEAFF.

The CDR3 nucleotides are TGTGCCAGCAGCGCTGATAGCGGGAGGCTTTTTCCTATAGAGCAGTACTTC. This encodes CASSADSGRLFPIEQYF. This chain uses TRBV7-2 with TRBJ2-7; 10 bases align to TRBD2. V gave up 5 bases and J gave up 7 bases; unmatched junction bases: 17. Germline CDR1 and CDR2: SGHTA and FQGNSA. The CDR3 extends over 17 amino acids.

This chain connects TRBV11-3 to TRBJ2-1; a possible D gene is TRBD2 (5 bases). The CDR3 consists of 14 residues. V lost 5 bases to trimming and J lost 6 bases, with 14 bases between them. The germline gives CDR1 SGHNT, CDR2 YENEEA. Written as DNA, the CDR3 is TGTGCCAGCAGCCCGAGGGCATCAGGCAATGAGCAGTTCTTC. This translates into CASSPRASGNEQFF.

The chain carries TRBV4-3 and TRBJ1-2, with D uncertain. V lost 0 bases and J 5 bases, leaving 16 bases between the germline ends. The CDR3 contains 16 residues. Germline V gene lookup returns CDR1 LGHNA and CDR2 YSLEER. The CDR3 loop reads CASSQDSSGNLYGYTF. CDR3 DNA sequence: TGCGCCAGCAGCCAAGATAGCTCGGGGAATCTTTATGGCTACACCTTC.

The V and J genes are TRBV7-2 and TRBJ2-3; 9 positions match TRBD2. V was pared by 4 bases and J by 4 bases, with 3 bases of the junction left unmatched. Germline CDR1 SGHTA, CDR2 FQGNSA. This CDR3 has 14 amino acids. The CDR3 loop reads CASSSSSGADTQYF. The CDR3 DNA is TGTGCCAGCAGCTCCTCTAGCGGGGCAGATACGCAGTATTTT.

This chain uses TRBV5-1 with TRBJ1-1; D unresolved. V lost 2 bases to trimming and J lost 5 bases, with 16 bases between them. CDR1 and CDR2 from the germline V gene are SGHRS and YFSETQ. This CDR3 contains 15 residues. Here the CDR3 DNA reads TGCGCCAGCAGCTTCGGGAGAGGAGGAAAAACTGAAGCTTTCTTT. This sequence encodes CASSFGRGGKTEAFF.

V is TRBV5-6 and J is TRBJ1-1; the D gene is possibly TRBD1 (5 bases). The CDR3 sequence is 15 residues long. V was shortened by 4 bases and J by 4 bases, with 17 bases between the two germline ends. Germline V lookup: CDR1 SGHDT, CDR2 YYEEEE. The CDR3 DNA reads as TGTGCCAGCAGCCGCCCGGCTACAGGTAGCACTGAAGCTTTCTTT. Translation: CASSRPATGSTEAFF.

J is TRBJ1-1 and V is TRBV12-5, with D perhaps TRBD1 (5 bases). The germline V gene has CDR1 LGHNT and CDR2 FRNRAP. Trimming stripped 7 bases from V and 4 bases from J, with 10 bases between. The CDR3 sequence is 12 residues long. CDR3 coding DNA: TGTGCTAGTGCCGGGAGGGGCACTGAAGCTTTCTTT. Its protein product is CASAGRGTEAFF.

The rearrangement uses TRBV28 and TRBJ1-1; no reliable D call. The germline V gene has CDR1 MDHEN and CDR2 SYDVKM. This CDR3 spans 12 amino acids. V was pared by 7 bases and J by 4 bases, with 10 bases between. The CDR3 nucleotides read TGTGCCAGCATGGTGTTGAGCACTGAAGCTTTCTTT. This gives the protein CASMVLSTEAFF.

The rearrangement links TRBV19 to TRBJ1-1; TRBD1 agrees at 8 bases. V dropped 4 bases and J dropped 3; count of bases not matched to a gene: 7. This CDR3 is 15 amino acids long. The germline gives CDR1 LNHDA, CDR2 SQIVND (reference sequence). The CDR3 protein is CASSTRQGKDTEAFF. The CDR3 DNA sequence: TGTGCCAGTAGTACCCGACAGGGGAAAGACACTGAAGCTTTCTTT.

The table lists this clone with a few counts. The gene calls are TRBV10-3 and TRBJ1-2; D is uncertain. Germline V CDR1 and CDR2: ENHRY, SYGVKD. This CDR3 contains 15 residues. V lost 0 bases, J lost 0 bases, and 8 bases lay in between. CDR3 bases: TGTGCCATCAGTGAGTCGAGGGAAGCTAACTATGGCTACACCTTC. It codes for CAISESREANYGYTF.

The chain links TRBV7-3 to TRBJ2-1; 12 bases match TRBD2. Germline CDR1 is SGHTA and CDR2 is FQGTGA. This CDR3 is built from 16 residues. V was pared by 0 bases and J by 8 bases, with 5 bases of the junction left unmatched. The CDR3 region is CASSLTQTSGGYEQFF. CDR3 bases: TGTGCCAGCAGCTTAACTCAGACTAGCGGGGGATATGAGCAGTTCTTC.

The J gene is TRBJ2-5, the V gene TRBV30; tentatively, D is TRBD2 (5 bases). V gave up 1 base and J gave up 4 bases, with 7 bases separating them. In germline, CDR1 is GTSNPN, CDR2 SVGIG (reference sequence). CDR3 length equals 12 residues. The CDR3, as DNA: TGTGCCTGGAGTGCGAGCGGAGAGACCCAGTACTTC. This encodes CAWSASGETQYF.